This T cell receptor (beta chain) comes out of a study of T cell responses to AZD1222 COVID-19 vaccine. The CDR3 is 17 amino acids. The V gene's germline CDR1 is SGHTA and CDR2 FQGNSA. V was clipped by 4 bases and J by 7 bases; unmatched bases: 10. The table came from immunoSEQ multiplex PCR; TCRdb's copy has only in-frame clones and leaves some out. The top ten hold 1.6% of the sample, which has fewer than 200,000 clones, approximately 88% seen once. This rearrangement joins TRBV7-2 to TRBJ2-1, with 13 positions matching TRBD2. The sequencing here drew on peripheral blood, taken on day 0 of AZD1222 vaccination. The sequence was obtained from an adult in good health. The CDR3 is CASSSSLGTSGKNEQFF. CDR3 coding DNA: TGTGCCAGCAGCTCCTCCCTCGGGACTAGCGGGAAAAATGAGCAGTTCTTC.